The present entry profiles one T cell receptor beta chain with its context. Its matching antigen is unknown. The record originates from a study of Ad26.COV2.S vaccination and SARS-CoV-2 variants. Study in general: Ad26.COV2.S was injected intramuscularly once or twice, 56 days apart. Whole-study findings and limits: Spike-specific CD8+ and CD4+ T cell responses reportedly showed substantial breadth after vaccination. Total T cell responses may have been underestimated by the TCR breadth and depth analyses.

The germline V gene has CDR1 GTSNPN and CDR2 SVGIG (reference sequence). The CDR3 contains 11 residues. Documented treatment: around 19 received Ad26.COV2.S at low or high dose, single or two shots; several received placebo; per-sample allocation not given. Samples came from day 63 after the first vaccine or placebo injection. Using immunoSEQ multiplex PCR, the repertoire was profiled, and TCRdb retains in-frame clones only, with some absent. The table lists some 500,000 clones, about 88% of them singletons. The chain recombines TRBV30 with TRBJ1-2; TRBD1 matches at 7 bases. Sample: peripheral blood, taken in a trial of Ad26.COV2.S vaccine versus placebo. The TCR was taken from a person between 18 and 65 years old who received the Ad26.COV2.S COVID-19 vaccine or a placebo. The CDR3 DNA is TGTGCTTCACCTCACAGGGGTCCCGGGACCTTC. This gives the protein CASPHRGPGTF.